This T cell receptor beta chain was recovered during a study of regulatory T cells in long-lasting Graves disease. Construction of TCR beta libraries relied on iRepertoire HTBI primers and on Arm-PCR targeting CDR3 regions. TCRdb independently ran MiXCR on the multiplex PCR reads; one entry per CDR3 protein. Among 620,000 or so distinct CDR3 sequences, 15% to 20% were seen once, and the ten largest hold around a sixth. This clonotype was detected many times. Antigen: not known. Study-level results: New patients shared roughly 960 public clonotypes, and persistent patients shared more, with about 2,700.

Time point described: newly diagnosed GD, antithyroid drugs for less than 3 months. PBMC RNA was the source of the TCR library. The same specimen was also included in a second study, on T cells in Graves' hyperthyroidism and ophthalmopathy. As reported in that work: Primed by the HTBI set, a first-round RT-PCR was run on the TCR CDR3. Most thyroid clonotypes with frequency above 0.001 were detected in blood.

The receptor was derived from a woman in her 30s with Graves disease. Specimen: peripheral blood mononuclear cells (PBMCs), collected at new diagnosis, from a patient treated with antithyroid drugs.

The CDR3 sequence: CSAEGRQFYEQYF. CDR3 bases: TGCAGTGCGGAAGGTAGACAGTTTTACGAGCAGTACTTC. This chain joins TRBV20-1 and TRBJ2-7, with D possibly being TRBD1 (5 bases). Germline loops: CDR1 DFQATT, CDR2 SNEGSKA (reference sequence). The CDR3 runs to 13 residues. The V end lost 6 bases, the J end lost 4 bases, and 16 bases lay between the germline ends.